These 21 T cell receptor beta chains were sequenced from one sample in a study of blood T cell repertoires in COVID-19. Sequenced by immunoSEQ multiplex PCR; TCRdb stores in-frame clones only, minus some. The table lists roughly 130,000 clones, roughly 83% of them singletons. The material sequenced was PBMCs or T cells enriched from blood (not recorded which). The receptors were gathered from a man aged 45-60 years who had recovered from COVID-19.

This rearrangement joins TRBV6-5 to TRBJ1-5; 7 bases are shared with TRBD1. With V trimmed by 5 bases and J by 5 bases, 6 bases remained unmatched. Germline CDR1 MNHEY, CDR2 SVGAGI. The CDR3 loop spans 14 amino acids. The CDR3 spells CASSTDRAYQPQHF. Written as DNA, the CDR3 is TGTGCCAGCAGTACCGACAGGGCCTATCAGCCCCAGCATTTT.

The rearrangement joins TRBV5-1 to TRBJ2-7; 10 positions agree with TRBD2. The length of the CDR3 is 15 residues. J gave up 3 bases and V 1 base, and 4 bases lay outside the gene matches. From germline, CDR1 is SGHRS and CDR2 YFSETQ. The DNA for the CDR3 is TGCGCCAGCAGCTTGTTTACTAGCGGGGACTACGAGCAGTACTTC. It is translated as CASSLFTSGDYEQYF.

The chain combines TRBV14 with TRBJ2-1; no definite D call. This CDR3 spans 13 amino acids. Germline lookup yields CDR1 SGHDN and CDR2 FVKESK. V was cut by 4 bases and J by 9 bases, with 13 bases left in between. This chain's CDR3 is CASSLRSSVEQFF. CDR3 DNA sequence: TGTGCCAGCAGCCTCCGGTCTTCGGTTGAGCAGTTCTTC.

The rearrangement uses TRBV7-9 and TRBJ2-7; 7 bases agree with TRBD1. Germline CDR1 reads SEHNR; CDR2 reads FQNEAQ (reference sequence). The trim removed 4 bases at V and 10 bases at J, leaving 4 bases unmatched. The length of the CDR3 is 11 residues. CDR3: CASSSRQGQYF. CDR3 coding DNA: TGTGCCAGCAGCTCCAGACAGGGACAGTACTTC.

The rearrangement joins TRBV18 to TRBJ1-4; D uncertain. The CDR3 sequence is 17 residues long. The V gene's germline CDR1 is KGHSH and CDR2 LQKENI. V was trimmed by 3 bases and J by 2 bases, leaving 16 bases between them. The CDR3 region is CASSPNRPGETNEKLFF. The CDR3 bases are TGTGCCAGCTCACCCAATCGACCCGGAGAGACTAATGAAAAACTGTTTTTT.

The genes are TRBV5-5 and TRBJ1-1; 10 nucleotides match TRBD1. The germline V gene has CDR1 SGHKS and CDR2 YYEKEE (reference sequence). CDR3 length equals 16 residues. V dropped 3 bases and J dropped 0; count of bases not matched to a gene: 5. The CDR3 DNA reads TGTGCCAGCAGCTCCGGGACAGGGGTTTTGAACACTGAAGCTTTCTTT. It yields the protein CASSSGTGVLNTEAFF. Variable domain in full (rest from reference TRBV5-5 and TRBJ1-1): DAGVTQSPTHLIKTRGQQVTLRCSPISGHKSVSWYQQVLGQGPQFIFQYYEKEERGRGNFPDRFSARQFPNYSSELNVNALLLGDSALYLCASSSGTGVLNTEAFFGQGTRLTVV.

This clone came up once. This chain links TRBV5-1 with TRBJ2-2; 8 nucleotides agree with TRBD2. V lost 0 bases to trimming and J lost 7 bases; unmatched junction nucleotides: 11. Germline V gene sequence: CDR1 SGHRS, CDR2 YFSETQ. The CDR3 extends over 17 amino acids. CDR3 sequence: CASSLDTGGPGNGELFF. The CDR3 bases are TGCGCCAGCAGCTTGGATACGGGGGGGCCGGGGAACGGGGAGCTGTTTTTT.

V is TRBV7-2 and J is TRBJ2-1; 7 bases are a match to TRBD2. CDR1 is SGHTA and CDR2 is FQGNSA in the germline V gene. V shed 5 bases, J shed 7 bases, and the junction held 11 bases outside the gene matches. This CDR3 is built from 15 residues. The CDR3 DNA is TGTGCCAGCAGCCGCGGGGGAACGAGCGGGAATGAGCAGTTCTTC. Translated: CASSRGGTSGNEQFF.

J is TRBJ2-7 and V is TRBV9; no definite D call. Germline V gene data show CDR1 as SGDLS and CDR2 as YYNGEE. V was clipped by 0 bases and J by 5 bases, with 6 bases between them. This CDR3 contains 12 residues. The CDR3, as DNA: TGTGCCAGCAGCGTAGGGGCCGACGAGCAGTACTTC. Protein sequence: CASSVGADEQYF.

The gene calls are TRBV7-2 and TRBJ1-1; possibly TRBD1 for D (5 bases). The CDR3 consists of 14 residues. Germline V CDR1 and CDR2: SGHTA, FQGNSA. V gave up 0 bases and J gave up 3 bases, with 8 bases separating them. CDR3 amino acids: CASSLAGTYTEAFF. CDR3 sequence (DNA): TGTGCCAGCAGCTTAGCAGGGACTTACACTGAAGCTTTCTTT. The full variable domain, with the rest looked up from reference TRBV7-2 and TRBJ1-1, is GAGVSQSPSNKVTEKGKDVELRCDPISGHTALYWYRQSLGQGLEFLIYFQGNSAPDKSGLPSDRFSAERTGGSVSTLTIQRTQQEDSAVYLCASSLAGTYTEAFFGQGTRLTVV.

The chain has TRBV30 and TRBJ2-5, with D possibly being TRBD2 (6 bases). This CDR3 has 15 residues. Trimming took 0 bases from V and 7 from J, leaving 18 bases between them. Germline lookup yields CDR1 GTSNPN and CDR2 SVGIG (reference sequence). This chain's CDR3 is CAWSVGGSSGVTQYF. The CDR3 DNA reads TGTGCCTGGAGTGTGGGAGGTTCTAGTGGGGTGACCCAGTACTTC.

This chain joins TRBV5-1 and TRBJ1-6, with D possibly TRBD1 on 6 matching bases. V was shortened by 3 bases and J by 5 bases, with 18 bases between the two germline ends. Germline V gene data show CDR1 as SGHRS and CDR2 as YFSETQ. The CDR3 has 17 residues. The CDR3 here is CASSSAPPGQDNSPLHF. The DNA for the CDR3 is TGCGCCAGCAGCTCAGCGCCCCCGGGACAAGATAATTCACCCCTCCACTTT.

The V call is TRBV6-2 or TRBV6-3, the J call TRBJ1-6; possibly TRBD1 for D (6 bases). Germline assignment: CDR1 MNHEY and CDR2 SVGEGT. The CDR3 has 13 amino acids. V lost 6 bases to trimming and J lost 10 bases, with 13 bases between them. CDR3 DNA sequence: TGTGCCAGCAGCCAAAACAGGGACTCACCCCTCCACTTT. This gives the protein CASSQNRDSPLHF.

The chain combines TRBV11-3 with TRBJ2-1; D is uncertain. Germline V gene sequence: CDR1 SGHNT, CDR2 YENEEA. Trimming shortened V by 8 bases and J by 4 bases, and 12 bases separated the two germline ends. This CDR3 has 13 amino acids. For the CDR3, the DNA is TGTGCCAGCTCCCGAAGGAGTTACAATGAGCAGTTCTTC. Its protein product is CASSRRSYNEQFF. The entire variable domain, with the rest obtained from reference TRBV11-3 and TRBJ2-1, is as follows: EAGVVQSPRYKIIEKKQPVAFWCNPISGHNTLYWYLQNLGQGPELLIRYENEEAVDDSQLPKDRFSAERLKGVDSTLKIQPAELGDSAVYLCASSRRSYNEQFFGPGTRLTVL.

This chain uses TRBV5-1 with TRBJ2-5; tentatively, D is TRBD1 (6 bases). CDR3 size: 12 residues. Germline CDR1 SGHRS, CDR2 YFSETQ. With 1 base removed from V and 5 bases from J, the gap between germline ends came to 6 bases. The CDR3, as DNA: TGCGCCAGCAGCTTGCAGGGGGAGACCCAGTACTTC. Amino acid sequence: CASSLQGETQYF.

The rearrangement uses TRBV29-1 and TRBJ2-2; 7 bases agree with TRBD2. CDR3 length: 16 residues. Germline assignment: CDR1 SQVTM and CDR2 ANQGSEA. J was trimmed by 0 bases and V by 7 bases; bases with no gene match: 11. The CDR3 region has the DNA TGCAGCGCATCAACCCGCGGGGGTTCGAACACCGGGGAGCTGTTTTTT. This gives the protein CSASTRGGSNTGELFF.

The gene calls are TRBV4-3 and TRBJ1-6; weak D call: TRBD1 (5 bases). The germline CDR1 and CDR2 sequences are LGHNA and YSLEER. Trimming pared 0 bases from V and 8 bases from J, leaving 14 bases between. The CDR3 spans 16 residues. The CDR3: CASSQDGGGMYSPLHF. The CDR3, as DNA: TGCGCCAGCAGCCAAGATGGGGGGGGTATGTATTCACCCCTCCACTTT.

V and J are TRBV5-4 and TRBJ2-7, with 8 bases aligning to TRBD1. Looked up from germline, CDR1 is SGHNT and CDR2 is YYREEE (reference sequence). This CDR3 has 14 amino acids. Losses at the gene ends were 4 bases for V and 0 bases for J; bases not matched to a gene: 3. DNA of the CDR3: TGTGCCAGCAGCGACAGGGGTAGCTCCTACGAGCAGTACTTC. Translation gives CASSDRGSSYEQYF.

The J gene is TRBJ1-1, the V gene TRBV5-1; weak D call: TRBD1 (6 bases). Germline V lookup: CDR1 SGHRS, CDR2 YFSETQ. Trimming took 1 base from V and 1 from J, leaving 14 bases between them. CDR3 length: 16 residues. This CDR3 is CASSLPQTGTNTEAFF. The CDR3 coding sequence is TGCGCCAGCAGCTTGCCCCAAACAGGGACGAACACTGAAGCTTTCTTT.

This clone was seen a handful of times. The chain is built from TRBV29-1 and TRBJ1-2, with D maybe TRBD1 (5 bases). The CDR3 is made up of 11 amino acids. V dropped 7 bases and J dropped 3 bases, with 9 bases sitting between them. Germline CDR1 SQVTM, CDR2 ANQGSEA. The CDR3 nucleotides read TGCAGCGCAGGGCGGGACTATGGCTACACCTTC. This encodes CSAGRDYGYTF.

This clone turned up a few times. V and J are TRBV28 and TRBJ1-6; tentatively, D is TRBD1 (6 bases). The CDR3 runs 12 residues. Trimming removed 2 bases from V and 12 bases from J, with 8 bases in between. Germline V gene data show CDR1 as MDHEN and CDR2 as SYDVKM. The CDR3 reads CASSLPRGPLHF. The CDR3 coding sequence is TGTGCCAGCAGTTTACCCAGGGGACCCCTCCACTTT.